A selection of T cell receptor beta chains follows, all from one sample in a study of Graves' ophthalmopathy and Graves' hyperthyroidism. MiXCR, run by TCRdb on the multiplex PCR reads, gives a single entry per CDR3 protein. The data show a few hundred thousand distinct CDR3 sequences, roughly 16% seen once. Sequencing was performed on peripheral blood. These receptors originate from an adult man with Graves' ophthalmopathy. Both conserved end residues are part of each CDR3. A D gene is named only where the DNA matches it firmly. For some rows the clone size is stated as once, few or many, or as a class when expanded; others skip it.

size	V	J	D	DNA	CDR3
once	TRBV6-2/TRBV6-3	TRBJ1-5	-	TGTGCCAGCAGTTACTCCGCAGGGAATCAGCCCCAGCATTTT	CASSYSAGNQPQHF
many	TRBV4-1	TRBJ1-5	-	TGCGCCAGCAGCCAAGATCAGGGTAGCAATCAGCCCCAGCATTTT	CASSQDQGSNQPQHF
many	TRBV7-2	TRBJ2-2	-	TGTGCCAGCAGCTTAGCGCGCAGGGGGGAGCTGTTTTTT	CASSLARRGELFF
many	TRBV20-1	TRBJ2-7	TRBD2	TGCAGTGCTAGCCGTGGGACTAGCGGGAGTCGGTACGAGCAGTACTTC	CSASRGTSGSRYEQYF
many	TRBV18	TRBJ1-1	-	TGTGCCAGCTCACCCCGCGATATAGGTGAAGCTTTCTTT	CASSPRDIGEAFF
many	TRBV25-1	TRBJ2-7	-	TGTGCCAGCAGTGAATGGGAGCAGGCACCCACACCCTACGAGCAGTACTTC	CASSEWEQAPTPYEQYF
many	TRBV20-1	TRBJ2-7	TRBD2	TGCAGTGCTATAGCGGGGGGGCCAAACGAGCAGTACTTC	CSAIAGGPNEQYF
many	TRBV7-3	TRBJ2-7	-	TGTGCCAGCCGCCAGGAGGAGACAGTGGGTTTGTACGAGCAGTACTTC	CASRQEETVGLYEQYF
many	TRBV30	TRBJ1-2	-	TGTGCCTGGAGGGAAGGGATAGACTATGGCTACACCTTC	CAWREGIDYGYTF
many	TRBV6-5	TRBJ1-2	-	TGTGCCAGCAGTTGGTCGACAAATACCTATGGCTACACCTTC	CASSWSTNTYGYTF
many	TRBV12-3/TRBV12-4	TRBJ2-5	-	TGTGCCAATACCCCCCTCGGGGTAGAGACCCAGTACTTC	CANTPLGVETQYF
-	TRBV27	TRBJ1-6	TRBD1	TGTGCCAGCAGACGATCGACAGGGGGTAATTCACCCCTCCACTTT	CASRRSTGGNSPLHF
-	TRBV12-3/TRBV12-4	TRBJ2-4	TRBD2	TGTGCCAGCAGTCTGGGGACTAGCGGGACAATAAAAAACATTCAGTACTTC	CASSLGTSGTIKNIQYF
many	TRBV7-3	TRBJ2-4	-	TGTGCCAGCAGCTTAGAGTCGGGGAGGGCCAAAAACATTCAGTACTTC	CASSLESGRAKNIQYF
many	TRBV11-2	TRBJ1-3	-	TGTGCCAGCAGCTTAGATCCTGGAAACACCATATATTTT	CASSLDPGNTIYF
many	TRBV27	TRBJ1-4	-	TGTGCCAGCAGTTTATCAACCGGGGATTATAATGAAAAACTGTTTTTT	CASSLSTGDYNEKLFF
many	TRBV30	TRBJ1-5	-	TGTGCCTGGAGTCGAGCAGGGGGCAATCAGCCCCAGCATTTT	CAWSRAGGNQPQHF
-	TRBV10-2	TRBJ1-5	-	TGCGCCAGCAGTGAGTTGCAGGGGAGTGGCCAGCCCCAGCATTTT	CASSELQGSGQPQHF
many	TRBV5-1	TRBJ2-7	-	TGCGCCAGCAGCTTGGGTGCTAGCACAAGGCAGTACTTC	CASSLGASTRQYF
many	TRBV5-1	TRBJ2-2	TRBD2	TGCGCCAGCAGCCCCGGGACTAGCGGGACCGGGGAGCTGTTTTTT	CASSPGTSGTGELFF
many	TRBV12-3/TRBV12-4	TRBJ2-3	TRBD2	TGTGCCAGCAGTTCCATTGGGGCTAGCGGGAGTGAGGGGCCTACGCAGTATTTT	CASSSIGASGSEGPTQYF
many	TRBV11-3	TRBJ2-7	TRBD1	TGTGCCAGCAGCTTAGCGGGACAGGCTCACTACGAGCAGTACTTC	CASSLAGQAHYEQYF
many	TRBV24-1	TRBJ1-5	-	TGTGCCACCAGTGAGGGCCGGGACGGTAATCAGCCCCAGCATTTT	CATSEGRDGNQPQHF
many	TRBV7-9	TRBJ2-5	TRBD2	TGTGCCAGCAGCTCCGGGGGGGCAATCACTAGGTACGAAGAGACCCAGTACTTC	CASSSGGAITRYEETQYF
many	TRBV30	TRBJ1-2	-	TGTGCCTGGAGTGCCCAGTACAACTATGGCTACACCTTC	CAWSAQYNYGYTF
many	TRBV30	TRBJ2-7	-	TGTGCCTGGAGTGTTCTAGGCGAGCAGTACTTC	CAWSVLGEQYF
many	TRBV20-1	TRBJ2-7	TRBD2	TGCAGTGCTAGAGGCCCCGGACTAGCGGGGCTCTACGAGCAGTACTTC	CSARGPGLAGLYEQYF
-	TRBV4-2	TRBJ2-6	TRBD1	TGTGCCAGCAGCCAAAGGGGCAGGGGGTCTGGGGCCAACGTCCTGACTTTC	CASSQRGRGSGANVLTF
many	TRBV6-1	TRBJ1-6	TRBD1	TGTGCCAGCAACAGGGGTGGTAATTCACCCCTCCACTTT	CASNRGGNSPLHF
many	TRBV27	TRBJ2-7	-	TGTGCCAGCAGTTTATCGTGGCCAGGCGCTTACGAGCAGTACTTC	CASSLSWPGAYEQYF
many	TRBV6-5	TRBJ2-6	-	TGTGCCAGCAGTTACTCTCTTTTTTCCTCTGGGGCCAACGTCCTGACTTTC	CASSYSLFSSGANVLTF
many	TRBV5-1	TRBJ2-7	-	TGCGCCAGCAGGGGTGGCAGGAGTCCCCACGAGCAGTACTTC	CASRGGRSPHEQYF
many	TRBV15	TRBJ2-7	-	TGTGCCACCACGACAGGGGACTACCACGAGCAGTACTTC	CATTTGDYHEQYF
-	TRBV7-2	TRBJ2-7	TRBD1	TGTGCCAGCAGCGCATACAGGGGGCTAGACGAGCAGTACTTC	CASSAYRGLDEQYF
many	TRBV6-2/TRBV6-3	TRBJ2-5	-	TGTGCCAGCAGCGCGTTGTTTGCCTACACACAAGAGACCCAGTACTTC	CASSALFAYTQETQYF
-	TRBV30	TRBJ1-3	-	TGTGCCCTGCTGCTGGGGCGCTCTGGAAACACCATATATTTT	CALLLGRSGNTIYF
many	TRBV19	TRBJ1-4	TRBD1	TGTGCCAGTAGCCGAAGATCTACAGGGGGTGATCTGGCTAATGAAAAACTGTTTTTT	CASSRRSTGGDLANEKLFF
many	TRBV12-3/TRBV12-4	TRBJ2-2	-	TGTGCCAGCAGCCCTGCACGTACCACCGGGGAGCTGTTTTTT	CASSPARTTGELFF
many	TRBV5-1	TRBJ1-6	-	TGCGCCAGCAGCTTGGCGCAGGGAATGTCACCCCTCCACTTT	CASSLAQGMSPLHF
-	TRBV7-8	TRBJ2-7	-	TGTGCCAGCAGCTCTGGGGACACTTACTACGAGCAGTACTTC	CASSSGDTYYEQYF
many	TRBV19	TRBJ2-7	-	TGTGCCAGTACTGCCGACGGGGGGCTCGAGCAGTACTTC	CASTADGGLEQYF
many	TRBV7-9	TRBJ1-1	TRBD1	TGTGCCAGCAGCTCGGTGACAGGGGGTAACACTGAAGCTTTCTTT	CASSSVTGGNTEAFF
many	TRBV30	TRBJ1-1	-	TGTGCCTGGAGTCTAGTGAACACTGAAGCTTTCTTT	CAWSLVNTEAFF
many	TRBV6-2/TRBV6-3	TRBJ1-1	TRBD1	TGTGCCAGCAGTACCCGACAGGGTGGGAGCACTGAAGCTTTCTTT	CASSTRQGGSTEAFF
-	TRBV18	TRBJ1-3	-	TGTGCCAGCTCACCACCGGGTTCCTCTGGAAACACCATATATTTT	CASSPPGSSGNTIYF
many	TRBV2	TRBJ1-1	-	TGTGCCAGCAAAGAGCAGGGGATCTCTGAAGCTTTCTTT	CASKEQGISEAFF
many	TRBV7-8	TRBJ1-6	TRBD1	TGTGCCAGCACCCGGGACAGGGGTTCCTATAATTCACCCCTCCACTTT	CASTRDRGSYNSPLHF
many	TRBV2	TRBJ2-7	-	TGTGCCAGCACGGGAAAGACAGGCCAGGGTGGCGAGCAGTACTTC	CASTGKTGQGGEQYF
many	TRBV20-1	TRBJ2-5	TRBD2	TGCAGTGCTAGAGATCCGCTAGCGGGAAACCAAGAGACCCAGTACTTC	CSARDPLAGNQETQYF
many	TRBV6-2/TRBV6-3	TRBJ2-5	TRBD1	TGTGCCAGCAGTCACCGAATCCGGGACAGTAACAGGGAGACCCAGTACTTC	CASSHRIRDSNRETQYF
many	TRBV9	TRBJ2-6	-	TGTGCCAGCAGCGCGCGACAGGCACCGAGCTCTGGGGCCAACGTCCTGACTTTC	CASSARQAPSSGANVLTF
-	TRBV29-1	TRBJ2-7	TRBD1	TGCAGCGTCGATGGACAGGGGGCCAACGAGCAGTACTTC	CSVDGQGANEQYF
many	TRBV6-1	TRBJ1-1	-	TGTGCCAGCAGTGAAGCGGGCAGGCGGAACACTGAAGCTTTCTTT	CASSEAGRRNTEAFF
many	TRBV20-1	TRBJ2-7	-	TGCAGTGCTAGAGATTTCGGGTCCGGGCCAAGGGGCGAGCAGTACTTC	CSARDFGSGPRGEQYF
many	TRBV6-2/TRBV6-3	TRBJ2-7	TRBD1	TGTGCCAGCAGTTCAACGGGACAGAGGACTTACGAGCAGTACTTC	CASSSTGQRTYEQYF
many	TRBV12-3/TRBV12-4	TRBJ1-2	-	TGTGCCACTCGACGTGGGGGTTCTGTGGACTATGGCTACACCTTC	CATRRGGSVDYGYTF
few	TRBV7-2	TRBJ2-2	-	TGTGCCAGCAGCGTCCGACGAACCTCGGGGGAGCTGTTTTTT	CASSVRRTSGELFF